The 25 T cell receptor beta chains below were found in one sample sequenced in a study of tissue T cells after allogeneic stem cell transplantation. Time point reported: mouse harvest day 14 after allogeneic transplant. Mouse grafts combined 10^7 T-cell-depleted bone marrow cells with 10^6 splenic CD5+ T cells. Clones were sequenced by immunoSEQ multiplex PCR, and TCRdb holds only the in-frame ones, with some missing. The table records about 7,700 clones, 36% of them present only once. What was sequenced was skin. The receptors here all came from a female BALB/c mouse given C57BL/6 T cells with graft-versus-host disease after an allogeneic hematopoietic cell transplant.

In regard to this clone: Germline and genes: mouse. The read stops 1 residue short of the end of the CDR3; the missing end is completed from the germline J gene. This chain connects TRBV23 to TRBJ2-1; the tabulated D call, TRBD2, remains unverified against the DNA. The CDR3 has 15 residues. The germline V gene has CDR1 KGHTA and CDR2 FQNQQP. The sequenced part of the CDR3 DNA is TGCTCCAGCAGTCCCCGACTGGGGGCCTATGCTGAGCAGTTC. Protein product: CSSSPRLGAYAEQF. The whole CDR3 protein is CSSSPRLGAYAEQFF.

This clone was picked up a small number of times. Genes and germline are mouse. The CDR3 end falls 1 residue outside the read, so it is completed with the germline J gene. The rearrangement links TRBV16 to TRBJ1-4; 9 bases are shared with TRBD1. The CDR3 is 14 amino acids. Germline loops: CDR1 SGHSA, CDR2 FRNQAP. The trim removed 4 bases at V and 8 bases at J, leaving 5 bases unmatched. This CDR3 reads CASSWTGAGERLFF. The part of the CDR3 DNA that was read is TGTGCAAGCAGCTGGACAGGGGCGGGGGAAAGATTATTT.

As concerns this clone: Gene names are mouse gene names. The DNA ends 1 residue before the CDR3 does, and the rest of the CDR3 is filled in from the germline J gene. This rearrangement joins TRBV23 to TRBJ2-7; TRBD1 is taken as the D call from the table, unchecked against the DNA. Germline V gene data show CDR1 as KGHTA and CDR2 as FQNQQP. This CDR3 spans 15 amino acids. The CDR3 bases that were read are TGCTCCAGCAGTCAATCGAGGGGGCGCGGGTATGAACAGTAC. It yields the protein CSSSQSRGRGYEQY. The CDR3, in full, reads CSSSQSRGRGYEQYF. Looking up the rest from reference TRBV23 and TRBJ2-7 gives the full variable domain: DAAVTQKPRYLIKMKGQEAEMKCIPEKGHTAVFWYQQKQSKELKFLIYFQNQQPLDQIDMVKERFSAVCPSSSLCSLGIRTCEAEDSALYLCSSSQSRGRGYEQYFGPGTRLTVL.

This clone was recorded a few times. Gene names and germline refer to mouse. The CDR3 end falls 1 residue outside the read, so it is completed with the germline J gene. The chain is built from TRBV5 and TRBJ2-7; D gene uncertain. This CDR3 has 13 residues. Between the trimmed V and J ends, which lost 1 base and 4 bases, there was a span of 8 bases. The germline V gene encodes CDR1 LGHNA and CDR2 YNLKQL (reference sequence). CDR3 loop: CASSQGSLYEQYF. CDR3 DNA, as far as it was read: TGTGCCAGCAGCCAAGGGTCCCTTTATGAACAGTAC.

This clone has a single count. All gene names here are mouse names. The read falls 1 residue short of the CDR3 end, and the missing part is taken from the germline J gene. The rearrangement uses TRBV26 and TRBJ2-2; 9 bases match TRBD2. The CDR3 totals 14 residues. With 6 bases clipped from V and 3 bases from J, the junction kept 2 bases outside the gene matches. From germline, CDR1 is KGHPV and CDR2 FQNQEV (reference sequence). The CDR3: CASRLGGDTGQLYF. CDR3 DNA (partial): TGTGCCAGCAGACTGGGGGGAGACACCGGGCAGCTCTAC.

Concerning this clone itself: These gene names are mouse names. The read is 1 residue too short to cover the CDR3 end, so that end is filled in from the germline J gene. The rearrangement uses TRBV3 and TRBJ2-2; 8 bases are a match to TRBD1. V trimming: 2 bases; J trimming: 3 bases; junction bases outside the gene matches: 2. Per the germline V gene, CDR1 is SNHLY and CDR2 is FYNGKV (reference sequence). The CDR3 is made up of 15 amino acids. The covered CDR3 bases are TGTGCCAGCAGCTTACAGGGGGCGGACACCGGGCAGCTCTAC. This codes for CASSLQGADTGQLY. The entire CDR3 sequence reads CASSLQGADTGQLYF.

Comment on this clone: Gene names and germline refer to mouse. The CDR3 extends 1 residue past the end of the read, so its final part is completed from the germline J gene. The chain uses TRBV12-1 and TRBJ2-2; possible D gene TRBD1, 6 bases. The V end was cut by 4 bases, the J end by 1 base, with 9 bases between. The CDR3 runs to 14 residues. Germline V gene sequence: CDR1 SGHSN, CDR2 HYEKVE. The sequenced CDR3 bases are TGTGCCAGCTCCCTACAGGGAAACACCGGGCAGCTCTAC. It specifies CASSLQGNTGQLY. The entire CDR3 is CASSLQGNTGQLYF.

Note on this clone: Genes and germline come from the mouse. CDR3 bases read: TGTGCCAGCAGTCCTGGGGGGGTCTATGCTGAGCAGTTC. This codes for CASSPGGVYAEQF. The whole CDR3 reads CASSPGGVYAEQFF. V usage is TRBV13-2 and J usage is TRBJ2-1; 9 nucleotides align to TRBD2. The CDR3 extends 1 residue past the end of the read, so its final part is completed from the germline J gene. The V segment lost 7 bases and the J segment 3 bases; nucleotides outside the gene matches: 5. Germline V gives CDR1 NNHNN, CDR2 SYGAGS (reference sequence). This CDR3 contains 14 residues.

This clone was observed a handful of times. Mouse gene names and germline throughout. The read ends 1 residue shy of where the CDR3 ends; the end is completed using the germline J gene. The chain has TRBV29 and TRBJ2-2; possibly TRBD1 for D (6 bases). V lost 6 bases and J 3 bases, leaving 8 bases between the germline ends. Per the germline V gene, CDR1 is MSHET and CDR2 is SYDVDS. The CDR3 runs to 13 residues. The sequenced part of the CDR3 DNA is TGTGCTAGCAGCAGACAGGACACCGGGCAGCTCTAC. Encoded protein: CASSRQDTGQLY. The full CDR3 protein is CASSRQDTGQLYF.

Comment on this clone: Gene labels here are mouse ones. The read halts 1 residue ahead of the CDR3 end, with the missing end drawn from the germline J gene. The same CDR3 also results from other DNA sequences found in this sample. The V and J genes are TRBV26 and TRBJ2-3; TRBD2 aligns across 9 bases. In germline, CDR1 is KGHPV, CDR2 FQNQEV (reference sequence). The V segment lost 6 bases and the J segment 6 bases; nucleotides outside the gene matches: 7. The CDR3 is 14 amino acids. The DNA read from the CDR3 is TGTGCCAGCAGCTTCGGGACTGGGCGCGAAACGCTGTAT. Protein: CASSFGTGRETLY. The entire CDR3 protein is CASSFGTGRETLYF. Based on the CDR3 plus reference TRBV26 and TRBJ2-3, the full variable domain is NSKVIQTPRYLVKGQGQKAKMRCIPEKGHPVVFWYQQNKNNEFKFLINFQNQEVLQQIDMTEKRFSAECPSNSPCSLEIQSSEAGDSALYLCASSFGTGRETLYFGSGTRLTVL.

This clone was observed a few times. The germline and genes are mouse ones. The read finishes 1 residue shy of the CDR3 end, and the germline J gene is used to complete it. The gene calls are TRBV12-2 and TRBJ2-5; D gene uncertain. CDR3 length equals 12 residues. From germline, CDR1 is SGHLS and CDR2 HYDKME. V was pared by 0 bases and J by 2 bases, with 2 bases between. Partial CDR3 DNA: TGTGCCAGCTCTCTCGGCCAAGACACCCAGTAC. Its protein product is CASSLGQDTQY. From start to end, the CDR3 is CASSLGQDTQYF.

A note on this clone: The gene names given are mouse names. CDR3 bases read: TGTGCCAGCAGCCTTGGACAGGGGAACAACCAGGCTCCGCTT. This codes for CASSLGQGNNQAPL. The full CDR3 reads CASSLGQGNNQAPLF. The J gene is TRBJ1-5, the V gene TRBV26, with 9 bases lining up with TRBD1. Sequencing ends 1 residue short of the CDR3 end; the germline J gene provides the rest. This CDR3 contains 15 residues. The J segment lost 1 base and the V segment lost 6 bases, leaving 4 bases of the junction unmatched. Per germline, CDR1 KGHPV and CDR2 FQNQEV (reference sequence).

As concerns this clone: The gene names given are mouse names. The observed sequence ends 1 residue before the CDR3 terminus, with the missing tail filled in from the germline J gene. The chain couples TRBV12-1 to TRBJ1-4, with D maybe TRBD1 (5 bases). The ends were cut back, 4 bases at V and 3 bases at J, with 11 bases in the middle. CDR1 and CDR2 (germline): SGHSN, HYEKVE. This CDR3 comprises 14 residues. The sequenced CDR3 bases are TGTGCCAGCTCACTCAGGGAGGCCAACGAAAGATTATTT. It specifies CASSLREANERLF. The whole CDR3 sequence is CASSLREANERLFF.

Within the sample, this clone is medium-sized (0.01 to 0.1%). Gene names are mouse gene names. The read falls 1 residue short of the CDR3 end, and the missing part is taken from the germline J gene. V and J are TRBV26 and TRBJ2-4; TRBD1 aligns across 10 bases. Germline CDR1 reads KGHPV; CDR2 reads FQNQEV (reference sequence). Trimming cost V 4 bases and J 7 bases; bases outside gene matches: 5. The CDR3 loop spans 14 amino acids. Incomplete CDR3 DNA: TGTGCCAGCAGTCCCGGGACAGGGGATGACACCTTGTAC. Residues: CASSPGTGDDTLY. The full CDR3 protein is CASSPGTGDDTLYF.

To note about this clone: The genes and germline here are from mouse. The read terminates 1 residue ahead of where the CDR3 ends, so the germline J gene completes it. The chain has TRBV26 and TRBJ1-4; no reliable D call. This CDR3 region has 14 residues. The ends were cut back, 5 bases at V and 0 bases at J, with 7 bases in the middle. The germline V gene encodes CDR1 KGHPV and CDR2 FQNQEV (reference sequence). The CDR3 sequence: CASSVQVSNERLFF. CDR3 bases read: TGTGCCAGCAGTGTACAAGTTTCCAACGAAAGATTATTT. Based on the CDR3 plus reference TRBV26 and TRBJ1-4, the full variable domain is NSKVIQTPRYLVKGQGQKAKMRCIPEKGHPVVFWYQQNKNNEFKFLINFQNQEVLQQIDMTEKRFSAECPSNSPCSLEIQSSEAGDSALYLCASSVQVSNERLFFGHGTKLSVL.

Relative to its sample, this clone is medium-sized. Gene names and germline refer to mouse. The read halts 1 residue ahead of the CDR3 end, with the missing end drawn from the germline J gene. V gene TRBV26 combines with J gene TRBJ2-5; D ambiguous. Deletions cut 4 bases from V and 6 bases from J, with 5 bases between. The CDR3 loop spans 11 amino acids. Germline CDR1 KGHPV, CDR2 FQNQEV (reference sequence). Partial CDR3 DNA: TGTGCCAGCAGTCAAAGGGACACCCAGTAC. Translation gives CASSQRDTQY. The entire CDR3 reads CASSQRDTQYF.

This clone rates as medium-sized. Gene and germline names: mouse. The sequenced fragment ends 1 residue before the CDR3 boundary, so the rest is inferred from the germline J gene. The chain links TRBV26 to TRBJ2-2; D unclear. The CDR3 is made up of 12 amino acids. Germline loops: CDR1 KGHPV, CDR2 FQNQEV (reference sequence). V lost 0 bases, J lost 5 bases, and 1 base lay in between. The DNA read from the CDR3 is TGTGCCAGCAGTCTGTCAACCGGGCAGCTCTAC. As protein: CASSLSTGQLY. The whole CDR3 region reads CASSLSTGQLYF.

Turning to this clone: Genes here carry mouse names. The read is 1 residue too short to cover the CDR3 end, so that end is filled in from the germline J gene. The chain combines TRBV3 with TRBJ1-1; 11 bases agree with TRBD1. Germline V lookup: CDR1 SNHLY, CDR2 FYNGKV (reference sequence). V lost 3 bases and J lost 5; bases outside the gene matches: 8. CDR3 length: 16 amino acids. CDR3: CASSFRTGGRETEVFF. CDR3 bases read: TGTGCCAGCAGCTTTAGGACAGGGGGCCGAGAGACAGAAGTCTTC.

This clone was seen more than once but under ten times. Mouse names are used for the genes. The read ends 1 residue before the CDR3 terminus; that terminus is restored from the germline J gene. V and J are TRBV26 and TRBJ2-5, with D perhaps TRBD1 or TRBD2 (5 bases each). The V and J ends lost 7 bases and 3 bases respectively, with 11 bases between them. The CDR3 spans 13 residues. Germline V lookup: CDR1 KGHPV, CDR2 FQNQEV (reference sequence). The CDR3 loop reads CASNPGRQDTQYF. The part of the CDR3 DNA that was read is TGTGCCAGCAACCCGGGACGTCAAGACACCCAGTAC.

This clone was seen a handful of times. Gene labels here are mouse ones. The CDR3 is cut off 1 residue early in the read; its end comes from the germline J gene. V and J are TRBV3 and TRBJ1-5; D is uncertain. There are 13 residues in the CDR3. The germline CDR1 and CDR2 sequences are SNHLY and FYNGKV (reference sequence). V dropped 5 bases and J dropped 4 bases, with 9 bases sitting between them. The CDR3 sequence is CASSPRWNQAPLF. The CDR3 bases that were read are TGTGCCAGCAGCCCGCGCTGGAACCAGGCTCCGCTT.

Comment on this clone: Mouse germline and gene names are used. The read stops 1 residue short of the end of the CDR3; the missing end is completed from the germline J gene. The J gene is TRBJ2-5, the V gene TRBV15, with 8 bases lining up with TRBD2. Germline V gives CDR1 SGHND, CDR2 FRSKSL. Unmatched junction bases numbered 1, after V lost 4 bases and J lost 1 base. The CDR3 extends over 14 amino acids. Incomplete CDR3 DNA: TGTGCCAGCAGTTCGGGACTGGACCAAGACACCCAGTAC. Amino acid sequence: CASSSGLDQDTQY. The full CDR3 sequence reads CASSSGLDQDTQYF.

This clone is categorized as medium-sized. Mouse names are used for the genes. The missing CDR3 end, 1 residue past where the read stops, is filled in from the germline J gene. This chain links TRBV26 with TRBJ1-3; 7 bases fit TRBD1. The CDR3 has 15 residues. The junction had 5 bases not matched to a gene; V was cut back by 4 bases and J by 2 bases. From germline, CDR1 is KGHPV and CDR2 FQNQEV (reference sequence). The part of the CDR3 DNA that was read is TGTGCCAGCAGTCCACCCGGGACAGCTGGAAATACGCTCTAT. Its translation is CASSPPGTAGNTLY. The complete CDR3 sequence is CASSPPGTAGNTLYF.

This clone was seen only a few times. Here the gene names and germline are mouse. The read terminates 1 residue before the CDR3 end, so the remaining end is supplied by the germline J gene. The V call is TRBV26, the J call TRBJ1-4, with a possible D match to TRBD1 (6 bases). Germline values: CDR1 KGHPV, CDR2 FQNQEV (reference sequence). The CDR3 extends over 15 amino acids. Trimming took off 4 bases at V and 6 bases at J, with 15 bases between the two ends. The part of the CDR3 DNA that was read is TGTGCCAGCAGTCCCCCGGGACGGGGGCACGAAAGATTATTT. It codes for CASSPPGRGHERLF. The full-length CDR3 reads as CASSPPGRGHERLFF.

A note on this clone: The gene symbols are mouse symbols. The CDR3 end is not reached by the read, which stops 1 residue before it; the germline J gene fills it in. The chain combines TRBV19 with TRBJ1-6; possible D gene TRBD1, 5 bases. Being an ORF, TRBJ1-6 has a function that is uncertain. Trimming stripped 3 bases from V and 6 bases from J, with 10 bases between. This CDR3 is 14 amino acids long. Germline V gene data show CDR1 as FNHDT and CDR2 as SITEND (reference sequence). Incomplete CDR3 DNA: TGTGCCAGCAGTAATCAGGGAGGTAATTCGCCCCTCTAC. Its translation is CASSNQGGNSPLY. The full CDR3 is CASSNQGGNSPLYF.

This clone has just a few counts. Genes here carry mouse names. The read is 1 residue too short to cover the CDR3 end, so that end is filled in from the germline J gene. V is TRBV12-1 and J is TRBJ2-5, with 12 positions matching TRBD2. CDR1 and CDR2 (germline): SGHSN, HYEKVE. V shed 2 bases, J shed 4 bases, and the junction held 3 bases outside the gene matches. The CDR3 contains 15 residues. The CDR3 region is CASSPGLGGEDTQYF. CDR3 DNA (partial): TGTGCCAGCTCTCCCGGACTGGGGGGGGAAGACACCCAGTAC. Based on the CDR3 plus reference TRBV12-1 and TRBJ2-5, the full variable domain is DSGVVQSPRHIIKEKGGRSVLTCIPISGHSNVVWYQQTLGKELKFLIQHYEKVERDKGFLPSRFSVQQFDDYHSEMNMSALELEDSAMYFCASSPGLGGEDTQYFGPGTRLLVL.